These 11 T cell receptor beta chains were all obtained from the same sample, sequenced in a study of T-cell memory formation after mild COVID-19. TCRdb reprocessed the 5' RACE reads via MiXCR and lists one record per CDR3 protein. The table lists about 260,000 distinct CDR3 sequences, 16% of them singletons. The sequenced sample consisted of PBMCs or a T cell subset sorted from them (not recorded which). The receptors here all came from a man younger than 35 who had mild COVID-19 (a few samples of this study predate the infection). Cell type and time point are not known.

The chain combines TRBV4-3 with TRBJ2-1, with 7 bases aligning to TRBD1. The CDR3 has 17 residues. V trimming: 0 bases; J trimming: 7 bases; junction bases outside the gene matches: 12. The germline gives CDR1 LGHNA, CDR2 YSLEER. Here the CDR3 DNA reads TGCGCCAGCAGCCAAGACCCACAGGGGTTGGGATTGAATGAGCAGTTCTTC. This codes for CASSQDPQGLGLNEQFF.

This clonotype was found a few times. The chain recombines TRBV7-2 with TRBJ1-5, with D unresolved. This CDR3 contains 15 residues. Germline-derived CDR1 and CDR2 are SGHTA and FQGNSA. Trimming removed 0 bases at V and 7 bases at J, with 13 bases between. DNA of the CDR3: TGTGCCAGCAGCTTAGCGGGGAGTAGCTGGCAGCCCCAGCATTTT. Protein sequence: CASSLAGSSWQPQHF.

This chain joins TRBV7-9 and TRBJ2-5, with D possibly TRBD1 on 7 matching bases. Trimming took off 3 bases at V and 0 bases at J, with 14 bases between the two ends. CDR3 length: 16 residues. Germline V lookup: CDR1 SEHNR, CDR2 FQNEAQ (reference sequence). The CDR3 sequence is CASSFTGEVNQETQYF. CDR3 DNA sequence: TGTGCCAGCAGCTTCACAGGGGAGGTGAACCAAGAGACCCAGTACTTC.

V gene TRBV4-3 combines with J gene TRBJ1-6; TRBD1 matches at 9 bases. V was pared by 3 bases and J by 7 bases, with 4 bases of the junction left unmatched. In germline, CDR1 is LGHNA, CDR2 YSLEER. This CDR3 spans 15 amino acids. The CDR3 DNA follows: TGCGCCAGCAGCCATTACGGACAGGGGAATTCACCCCTCCACTTT. This codes for CASSHYGQGNSPLHF.

CDR3 residues: CASSLVPVGGAGELFF. The CDR3 region has the DNA TGCGCCAGCAGCTTGGTCCCCGTGGGAGGGGCCGGGGAGCTGTTTTTT. J is TRBJ2-2 and V is TRBV5-1; the match to TRBD2 covers 7 bases. The CDR3 totals 16 residues. Per germline, CDR1 SGHRS and CDR2 YFSETQ. J lost 6 bases, V lost 0 bases, and 8 bases had no gene match.

The V call is TRBV10-3, the J call TRBJ2-1, with 13 bases aligning to TRBD2. The CDR3 length is 17 residues. In germline, CDR1 is ENHRY, CDR2 SYGVKD. J lost 1 base, V lost 7 bases, and 7 bases had no gene match. The CDR3 here is CAITAGTSGASYNEQFF. The CDR3 coding sequence is TGTGCCATCACAGCCGGGACTAGCGGGGCGTCCTACAATGAGCAGTTCTTC.

This clonotype was seen more than once but under ten times. CDR3 in amino acids: CASKLRGSTDTQYF. The CDR3 DNA sequence: TGCGCCAGCAAGTTGCGGGGGAGCACAGATACGCAGTATTTT. The chain carries TRBV5-1 and TRBJ2-3, with 7 positions matching TRBD2. The CDR3 consists of 14 residues. Germline CDR1 SGHRS, CDR2 YFSETQ. V was pared by 6 bases and J by 0 bases, with 4 bases of the junction left unmatched.

This clonotype was counted only a few times. The chain recombines TRBV6-2 or TRBV6-3 with TRBJ1-1, with D possibly matching TRBD1 (6 bases). Trimming pared 10 bases from V and 7 bases from J, leaving 13 bases between. The CDR3 has 11 amino acids. The germline V gene encodes CDR1 MNHEY and CDR2 SVGEGT. The CDR3 is CATWGASEAFF. CDR3 nucleotides: TGTGCCACCTGGGGGGCGAGTGAAGCTTTCTTT.

The chain carries TRBV9 and TRBJ1-1, with D perhaps TRBD1 (5 bases). This CDR3 is built from 12 residues. The V and J ends lost 0 bases and 11 bases respectively, with 11 bases between them. Germline V gene sequence: CDR1 SGDLS, CDR2 YYNGEE. Here the CDR3 DNA reads TGTGCCAGCAGCGTAGTGTCAGGGAGGGCTTTCTTT. Amino acids: CASSVVSGRAFF.

The chain links TRBV12-3 or TRBV12-4 to TRBJ1-4; D not certain. CDR3 length equals 10 residues. Trimming pared 7 bases from V and 6 bases from J, leaving 3 bases between. The CDR3: CASMHEKLFF. In DNA form, the CDR3 reads TGTGCCAGCATGCATGAAAAACTGTTTTTT.

This clonotype showed up just a few times. The rearrangement joins TRBV20-1 to TRBJ2-7; D is possibly TRBD1 (7 bases). Per the germline V gene, CDR1 is DFQATT and CDR2 is SNEGSKA (reference sequence). The CDR3 is 14 amino acids. V dropped 1 base and J dropped 5 bases, with 15 bases sitting between them. In DNA, the CDR3 is TGCAGTGCTAGAGTTCCGGCAGGGGGGCACGAGCAGTACTTC. As protein: CSARVPAGGHEQYF.